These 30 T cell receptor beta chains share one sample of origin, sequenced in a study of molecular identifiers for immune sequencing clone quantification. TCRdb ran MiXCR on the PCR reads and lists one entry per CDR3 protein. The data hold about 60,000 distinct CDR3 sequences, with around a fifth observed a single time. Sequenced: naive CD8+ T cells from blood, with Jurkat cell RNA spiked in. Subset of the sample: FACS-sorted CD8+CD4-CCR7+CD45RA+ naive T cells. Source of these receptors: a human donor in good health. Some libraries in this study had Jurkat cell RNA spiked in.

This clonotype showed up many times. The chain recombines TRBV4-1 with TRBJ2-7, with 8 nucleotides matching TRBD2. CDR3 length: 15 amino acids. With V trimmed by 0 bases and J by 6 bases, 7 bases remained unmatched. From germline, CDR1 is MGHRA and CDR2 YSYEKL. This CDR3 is CASSQDPAGGREQYF. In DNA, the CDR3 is TGCGCCAGCAGCCAAGATCCGGCGGGAGGACGCGAGCAGTACTTC.

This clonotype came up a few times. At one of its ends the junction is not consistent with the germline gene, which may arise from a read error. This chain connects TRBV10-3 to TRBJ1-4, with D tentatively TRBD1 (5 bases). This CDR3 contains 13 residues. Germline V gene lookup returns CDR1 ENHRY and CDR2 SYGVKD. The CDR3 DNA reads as TGTGCCATCAGTGACGACAGAGATGAAAAACTGTCTTTT. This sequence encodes CAISDDRDEKLSF.

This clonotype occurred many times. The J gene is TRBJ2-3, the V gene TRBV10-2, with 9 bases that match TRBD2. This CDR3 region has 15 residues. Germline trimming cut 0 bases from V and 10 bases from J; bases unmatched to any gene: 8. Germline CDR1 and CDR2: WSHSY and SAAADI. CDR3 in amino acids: CASSESISGSGAQYF. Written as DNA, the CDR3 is TGCGCCAGCAGTGAGTCGATTAGCGGGAGTGGTGCGCAGTATTTT.

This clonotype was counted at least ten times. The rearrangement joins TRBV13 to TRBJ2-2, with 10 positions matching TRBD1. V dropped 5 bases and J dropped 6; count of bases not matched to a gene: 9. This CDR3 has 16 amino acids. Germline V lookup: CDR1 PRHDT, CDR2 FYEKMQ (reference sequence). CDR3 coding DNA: TGTGCCAGCAGCCCGACAGGGGGCGAATGGGCCGGGGAGCTGTTTTTT. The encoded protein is CASSPTGGEWAGELFF.

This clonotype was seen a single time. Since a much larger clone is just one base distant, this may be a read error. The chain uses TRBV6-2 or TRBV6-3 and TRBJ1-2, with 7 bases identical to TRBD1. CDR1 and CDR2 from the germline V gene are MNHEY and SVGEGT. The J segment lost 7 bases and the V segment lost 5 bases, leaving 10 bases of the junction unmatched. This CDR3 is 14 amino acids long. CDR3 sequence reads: CASSPPGQLCGYTF. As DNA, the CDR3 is TGTGCCAGCAGTCCCCCGGGACAGCTCTGTGGCTACACCTTC.

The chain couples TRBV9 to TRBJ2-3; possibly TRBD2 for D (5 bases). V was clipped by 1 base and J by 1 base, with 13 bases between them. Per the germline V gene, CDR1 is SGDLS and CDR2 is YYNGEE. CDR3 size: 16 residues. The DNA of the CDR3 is TGTGCCAGCAGCGTATACGGGATAGGAGGCACAGATACGCAGTATTTT. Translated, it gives CASSVYGIGGTDTQYF.

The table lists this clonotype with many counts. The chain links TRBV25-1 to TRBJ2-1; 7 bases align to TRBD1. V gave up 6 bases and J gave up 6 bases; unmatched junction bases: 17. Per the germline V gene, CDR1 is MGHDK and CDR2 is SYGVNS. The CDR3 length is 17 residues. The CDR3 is CASSPPDRDLLRNEQFF. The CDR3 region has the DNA TGTGCCAGCAGCCCTCCCGACAGGGATCTTTTACGCAATGAGCAGTTCTTC.

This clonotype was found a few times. CDR3 protein: CAWNLAGVNEQFF. The CDR3 DNA reads TGTGCCTGGAACCTAGCGGGAGTAAATGAGCAGTTCTTC. The V and J genes are TRBV30 and TRBJ2-1, with 10 bases that match TRBD2. CDR3 length equals 13 residues. Trimming cost V 4 bases and J 7 bases; bases outside gene matches: 4. Germline lookup yields CDR1 GTSNPN and CDR2 SVGIG (reference sequence).

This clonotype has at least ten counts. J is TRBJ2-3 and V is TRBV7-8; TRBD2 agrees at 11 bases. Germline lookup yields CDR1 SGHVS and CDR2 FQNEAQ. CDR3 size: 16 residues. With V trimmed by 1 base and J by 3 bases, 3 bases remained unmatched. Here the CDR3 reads CASSLGLAGGTDTQYF. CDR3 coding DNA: TGTGCCAGCAGCTTAGGGCTAGCGGGAGGAACAGATACGCAGTATTTT.

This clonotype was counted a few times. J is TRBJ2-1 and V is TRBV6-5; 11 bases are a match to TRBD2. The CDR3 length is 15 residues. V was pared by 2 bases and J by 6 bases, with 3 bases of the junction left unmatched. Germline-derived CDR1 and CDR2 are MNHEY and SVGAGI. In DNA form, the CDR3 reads TGTGCCAGCAGTTACGCGCTAGCGGGGGGCAATGAGCAGTTCTTC. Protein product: CASSYALAGGNEQFF.

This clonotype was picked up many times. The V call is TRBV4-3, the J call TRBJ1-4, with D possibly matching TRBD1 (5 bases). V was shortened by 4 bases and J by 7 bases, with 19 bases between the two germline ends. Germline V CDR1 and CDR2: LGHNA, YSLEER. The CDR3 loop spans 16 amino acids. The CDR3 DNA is TGCGCCAGCAGCCCCCGTGGGAGGGACCTTTCTGAAAAACTGTTTTTT. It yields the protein CASSPRGRDLSEKLFF.

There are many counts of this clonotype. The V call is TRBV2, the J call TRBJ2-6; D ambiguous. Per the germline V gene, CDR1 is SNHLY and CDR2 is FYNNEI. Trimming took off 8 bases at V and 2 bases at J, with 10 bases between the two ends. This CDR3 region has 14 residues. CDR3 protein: CASLTFPGANVLTF. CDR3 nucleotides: TGTGCCAGCCTGACTTTCCCTGGGGCCAACGTCCTGACTTTC.

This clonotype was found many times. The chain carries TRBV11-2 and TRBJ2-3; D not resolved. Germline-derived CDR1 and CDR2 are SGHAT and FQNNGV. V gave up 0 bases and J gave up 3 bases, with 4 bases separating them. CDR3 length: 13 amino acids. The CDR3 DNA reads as TGTGCCAGCAGCTTAGAAAGAACAGATACGCAGTATTTT. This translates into CASSLERTDTQYF.

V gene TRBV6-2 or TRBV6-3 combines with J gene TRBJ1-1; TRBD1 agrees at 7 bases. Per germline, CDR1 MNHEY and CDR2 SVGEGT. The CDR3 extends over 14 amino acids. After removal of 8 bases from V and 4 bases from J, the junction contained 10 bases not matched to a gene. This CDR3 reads CASQGVSVATEAFF. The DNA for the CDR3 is TGTGCCAGCCAGGGGGTTTCGGTAGCCACTGAAGCTTTCTTT.

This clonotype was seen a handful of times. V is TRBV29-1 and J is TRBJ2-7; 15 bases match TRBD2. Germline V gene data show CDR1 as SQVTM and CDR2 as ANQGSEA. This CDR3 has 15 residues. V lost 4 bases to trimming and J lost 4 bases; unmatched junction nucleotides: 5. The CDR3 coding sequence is TGCAGCGTTGGGGGACTAGCGGGAGGTTTTTACGAGCAGTACTTC. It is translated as CSVGGLAGGFYEQYF.

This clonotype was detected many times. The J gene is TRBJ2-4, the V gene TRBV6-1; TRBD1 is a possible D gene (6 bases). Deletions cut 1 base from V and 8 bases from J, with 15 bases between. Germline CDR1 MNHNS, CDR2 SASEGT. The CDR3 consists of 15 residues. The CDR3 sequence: CASSEGSGAMDIQYF. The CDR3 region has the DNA TGTGCCAGCAGTGAAGGGTCAGGGGCCATGGACATTCAGTACTTC.

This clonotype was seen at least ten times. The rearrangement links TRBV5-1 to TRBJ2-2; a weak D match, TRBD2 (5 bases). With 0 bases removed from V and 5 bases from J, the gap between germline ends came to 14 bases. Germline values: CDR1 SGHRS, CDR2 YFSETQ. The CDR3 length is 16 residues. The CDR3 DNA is TGCGCCAGCAGCTTGGAGTACTCCCCGGGGACCGGGGAGCTGTTTTTT. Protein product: CASSLEYSPGTGELFF.

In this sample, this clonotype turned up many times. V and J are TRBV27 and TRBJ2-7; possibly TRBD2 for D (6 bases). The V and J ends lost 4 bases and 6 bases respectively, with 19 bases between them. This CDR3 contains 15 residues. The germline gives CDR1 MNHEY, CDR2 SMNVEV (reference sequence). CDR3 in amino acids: CASSSRAAGGFEQYF. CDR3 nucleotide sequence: TGTGCCAGCAGTTCGAGGGCAGCCGGAGGGTTCGAGCAGTACTTC.

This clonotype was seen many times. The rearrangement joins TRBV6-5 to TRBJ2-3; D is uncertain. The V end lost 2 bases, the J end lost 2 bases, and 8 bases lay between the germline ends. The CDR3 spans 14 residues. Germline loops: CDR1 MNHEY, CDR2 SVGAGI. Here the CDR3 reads CASSYDRITDTQYF. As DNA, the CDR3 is TGTGCCAGCAGTTACGACCGGATCACAGATACGCAGTATTTT.

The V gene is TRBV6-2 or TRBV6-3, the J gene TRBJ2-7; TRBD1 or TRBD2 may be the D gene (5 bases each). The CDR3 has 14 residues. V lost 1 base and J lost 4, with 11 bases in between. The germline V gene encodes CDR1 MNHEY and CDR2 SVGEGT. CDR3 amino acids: CASSYLGPSYEQYF. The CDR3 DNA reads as TGTGCCAGCAGTTACTTGGGACCGAGTTACGAGCAGTACTTC.

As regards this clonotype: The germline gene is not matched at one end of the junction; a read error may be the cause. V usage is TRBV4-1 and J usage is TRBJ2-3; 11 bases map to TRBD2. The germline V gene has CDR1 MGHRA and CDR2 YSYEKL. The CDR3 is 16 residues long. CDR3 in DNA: TGCGCCAGCAACCAACCCTTAGCGGGAGGGACAGATGCGCAGTATTTT. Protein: CASNQPLAGGTDAQYF.

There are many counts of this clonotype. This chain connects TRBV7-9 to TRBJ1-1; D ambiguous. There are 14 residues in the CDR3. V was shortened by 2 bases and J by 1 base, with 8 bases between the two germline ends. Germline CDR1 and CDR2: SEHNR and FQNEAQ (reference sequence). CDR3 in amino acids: CASSLIRRNTEAFF. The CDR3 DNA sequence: TGTGCCAGCAGCTTAATTCGCCGGAACACTGAAGCTTTCTTT.

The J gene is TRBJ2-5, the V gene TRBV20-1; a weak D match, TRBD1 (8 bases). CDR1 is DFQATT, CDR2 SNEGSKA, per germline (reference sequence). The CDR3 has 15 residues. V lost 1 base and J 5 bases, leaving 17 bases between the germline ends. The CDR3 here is CSARVKGQGGETQYF. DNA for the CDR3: TGCAGTGCTAGAGTTAAAGGACAGGGAGGGGAGACCCAGTACTTC.

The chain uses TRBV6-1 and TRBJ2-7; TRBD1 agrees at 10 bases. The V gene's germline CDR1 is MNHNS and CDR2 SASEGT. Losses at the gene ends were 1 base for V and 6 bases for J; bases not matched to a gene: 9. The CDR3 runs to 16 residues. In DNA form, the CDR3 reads TGTGCCAGCAGTGAAGGCGACAGGGGGCTTTTCACCGAGCAGTACTTC. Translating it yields CASSEGDRGLFTEQYF.

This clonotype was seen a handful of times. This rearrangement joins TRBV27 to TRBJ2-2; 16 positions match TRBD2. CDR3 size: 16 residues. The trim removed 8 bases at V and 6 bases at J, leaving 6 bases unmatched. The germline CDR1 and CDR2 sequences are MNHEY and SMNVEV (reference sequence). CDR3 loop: CASAAGLAGGPGELFF. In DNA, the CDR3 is TGTGCCAGCGCGGCGGGACTAGCGGGAGGGCCCGGGGAGCTGTTTTTT.

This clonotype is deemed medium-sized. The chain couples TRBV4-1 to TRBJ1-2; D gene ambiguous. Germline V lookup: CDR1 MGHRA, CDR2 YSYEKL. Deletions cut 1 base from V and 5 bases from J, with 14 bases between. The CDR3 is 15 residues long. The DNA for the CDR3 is TGCGCCAGCAGCCAAGTTCCGCCCGTAACGTATGGCTACACCTTC. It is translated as CASSQVPPVTYGYTF.

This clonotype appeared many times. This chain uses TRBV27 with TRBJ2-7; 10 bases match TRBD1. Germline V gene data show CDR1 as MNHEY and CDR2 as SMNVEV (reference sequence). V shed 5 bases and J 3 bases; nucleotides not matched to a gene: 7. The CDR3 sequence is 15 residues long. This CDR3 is CASSMTGTGVYEQYF. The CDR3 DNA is TGTGCCAGCAGTATGACCGGGACAGGGGTCTACGAGCAGTACTTC.

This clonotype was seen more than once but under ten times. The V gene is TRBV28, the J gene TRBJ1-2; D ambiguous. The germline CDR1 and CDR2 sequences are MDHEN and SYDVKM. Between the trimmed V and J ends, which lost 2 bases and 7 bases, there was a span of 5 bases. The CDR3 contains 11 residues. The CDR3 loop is CASSLLGGYTF. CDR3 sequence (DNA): TGTGCCAGCAGTTTACTTGGTGGCTACACCTTC.

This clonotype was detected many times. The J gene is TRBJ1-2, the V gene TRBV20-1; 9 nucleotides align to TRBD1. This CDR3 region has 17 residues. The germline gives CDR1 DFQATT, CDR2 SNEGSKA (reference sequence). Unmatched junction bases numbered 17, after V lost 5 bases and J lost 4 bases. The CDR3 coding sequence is TGCAGTGCTTACCCCCGGGACAGGGTACGGTATAGCTATGGCTACACCTTC. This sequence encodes CSAYPRDRVRYSYGYTF.

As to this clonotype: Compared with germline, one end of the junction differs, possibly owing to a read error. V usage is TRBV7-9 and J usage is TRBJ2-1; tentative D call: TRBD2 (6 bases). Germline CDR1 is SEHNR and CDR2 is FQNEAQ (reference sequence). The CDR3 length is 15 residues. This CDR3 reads CASRDGDSPPSLLLF. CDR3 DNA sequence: TGTGCCAGCAGGGACGGGGACTCCCCCCCATCTCTCCTCCTCTTC.